What follows describes a single T cell receptor (beta chain). What this receptor recognizes is not known. Base qualities are missing; no much larger clone stands one base away. This record belongs to a study of early T cells in non-severe SARS-CoV-2 infection (dated by TCRdb to the early 2020s). Context from the whole study: TCR sequencing used bulk RNA from unsorted whole blood, so alpha and beta chains could not be paired.

This was a case-control study nested in a cohort of healthcare workers in London, UK, who had nasopharyngeal swab PCR tests and blood samples taken every week. Healthcare workers were recruited between 23 and 31 March 2020, during the week of the UK lockdown, and were followed weekly for up to roughly 15 weeks. The paper's findings and limits, for the study overall: Matching against VDJdb was skewed toward anti-spike CD8 responses, likely underestimated virus-specific expansions, and missed private and CD4 specificities.

The junction carries 10 bases between V and J, which are trimmed by 1 base and 0 bases respectively. From cysteine to phenylalanine, the CDR3 is 15 amino acids long. The retained sequence is limited to the CDR3, 45 bases, with the frame set at the first base. The CDR1 and CDR2 encoded by the germline V gene (reference sequence) are DFQATT and SNEGSKA. The method behind the library was 5' RACE. Data came from a NextSeq 500. Unique molecular identifiers were attached to individual cDNA molecules in the TCR library protocol so that sequencing error and PCR bias could be corrected. TCR alpha and beta chains were both sequenced, and the abundances of alpha and beta sequences in each sample were closely correlated with each other. The source study handled its data this way. Decombinator V4 was used to perform V gene, J gene and CDR3 annotation of TCR sequences. TCRs were defined as expanded if a significant change between any two time points was detected under a Poisson model with p below 0.0001. Abundances of TCRs were expressed as counts per million after normalisation to the total number of TCRs sequenced in each sample. TRAV1-2 paired with TRAJ12, TRAJ20 or TRAJ33 defined MAIT TCRs, while TRAV10 paired with TRAJ18 defined iNKT TCRs. A search of VDJdb, accessed on 1 November 2021, was run for TCRs annotated to CMV, EBV and SARS-CoV-2, with TCRs annotated for multiple antigens excluded. The public reads were run again by TCRdb, first through fastp at Q25 and then through MiXCR, and only productive beta chains were kept. Merged by CDR3 protein, the rows form single entries marked with the most common genes and DNA. V and J calls and clone size were set by TCRdb, not the authors. Here the sample has 75,000 to 100,000 distinct CDR3 sequences; 16% occur a single time. Over 1% of the sample belongs to the ten largest clones.

The origin of this receptor is an adult who was a healthcare worker with PCR-confirmed SARS-CoV-2 infection or an uninfected control (not recorded which). The chain is made from TRBV20-1 and TRBJ1-5; no confident D gene assignment can be made. Sequenced material: whole blood. The CDR3 in this case is CSARVSSDSNQPQHF. The sequenced DNA: TGCAGTGCTAGAGTTTCCTCAGATAGCAATCAGCCCCAGCATTTT.